Listed here is a single T cell receptor (beta chain). This entry is derived from a study of blood T cell repertoires in COVID-19. For the study at large: Collection of acute and convalescent COVID-19 samples took place in the United States, Italy and Spain. PBMCs, B-cell-depleted T cells, or T cells provided the cDNA or gDNA that made up the material.

Original handling: Reference gene primer amplification gave estimated nucleated cell counts. Clones were read by immunoSEQ multiplex PCR, and TCRdb kept only the in-frame ones, dropping some. The V and J calls and clone size come from that table; D and trimming were worked out from the DNA. The repertoire consists of under 200,000 clones, with 80% occurring once and the leading ten covering more than 3%. Symptom resolution, clearance, or two negative PCRs marked donors in Cohort 3 as recovered. This TCR was recovered from a woman aged 60-70 years who had recovered from COVID-19. The specimen sequenced was PBMCs or T cells enriched from blood (not recorded which).

In nucleotides, the CDR3 is TGTGCCAGCACCGGACAGCCTCTAGCCAAAAACATTCAGTACTTC. This translates into CASTGQPLAKNIQYF. The J gene is TRBJ2-4, the V gene TRBV2; TRBD1 is a possible D gene (6 bases). Germline lookup yields CDR1 SNHLY and CDR2 FYNNEI. With 7 bases removed from V and 0 bases from J, the gap between germline ends came to 13 bases. This CDR3 contains 15 residues.